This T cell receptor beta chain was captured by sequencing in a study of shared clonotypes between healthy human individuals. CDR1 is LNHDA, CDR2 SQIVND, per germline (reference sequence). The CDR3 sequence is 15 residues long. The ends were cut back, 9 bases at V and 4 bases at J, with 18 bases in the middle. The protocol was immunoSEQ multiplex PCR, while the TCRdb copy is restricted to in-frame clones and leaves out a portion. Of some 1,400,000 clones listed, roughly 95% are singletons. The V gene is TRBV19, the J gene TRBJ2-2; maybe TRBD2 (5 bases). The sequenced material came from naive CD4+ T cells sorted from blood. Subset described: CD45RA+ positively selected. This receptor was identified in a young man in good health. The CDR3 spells CASKEVGIRTGELFF. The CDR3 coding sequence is TGTGCCAGCAAGGAAGTCGGGATACGCACCGGGGAGCTGTTTTTT.